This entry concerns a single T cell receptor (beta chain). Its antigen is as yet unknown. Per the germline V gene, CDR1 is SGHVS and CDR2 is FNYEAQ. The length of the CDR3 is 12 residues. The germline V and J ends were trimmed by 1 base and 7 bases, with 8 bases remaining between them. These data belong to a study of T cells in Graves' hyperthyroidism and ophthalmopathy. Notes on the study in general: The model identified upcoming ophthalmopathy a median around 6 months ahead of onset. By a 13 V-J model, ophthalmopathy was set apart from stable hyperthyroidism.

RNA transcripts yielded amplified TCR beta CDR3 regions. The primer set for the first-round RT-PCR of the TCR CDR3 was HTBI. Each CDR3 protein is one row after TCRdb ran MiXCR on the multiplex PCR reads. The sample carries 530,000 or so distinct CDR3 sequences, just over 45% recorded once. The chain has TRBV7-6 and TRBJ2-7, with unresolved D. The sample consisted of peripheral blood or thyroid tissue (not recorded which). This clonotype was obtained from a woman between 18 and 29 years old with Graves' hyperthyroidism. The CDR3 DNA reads TGTGCCAGCAGCTTAGAGAGGCGGGAGCAGTACTTC. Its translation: CASSLERREQYF. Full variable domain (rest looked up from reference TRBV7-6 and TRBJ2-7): GAGVSQSPRYKVTKRGQDVALRCDPISGHVSLYWYRQALGQGPEFLTYFNYEAQQDKSGLPNDRFSAERPEGSISTLTIQRTEQRDSAMYRCASSLERREQYFGPGTRLTVT.